This TCR beta chain was profiled in a study of blood T cell repertoires in COVID-19. Looking at the study overall: Acute-phase and convalescent COVID-19 samples originated in the United States, Italy and Spain. PBMCs, B-cell-depleted T cells, or T cells were the source of the cDNA or gDNA that made up the material.

As handled by the study authors: Using reference gene primer amplification, nucleated cell counts were estimated. Profiled with immunoSEQ multiplex PCR; TCRdb holds only in-frame clones, not every one. Clonal size and the V and J genes are those of that table, whereas D and trimming came from the DNA. The table records some 200,000 clones, roughly four fifths of them present only once. From germline, CDR1 is MNHNS and CDR2 SASEGT. Trimming took off 4 bases at V and 3 bases at J, with 19 bases between the two ends. The CDR3 totals 16 residues. Sequencing was performed on peripheral blood. This chain uses TRBV6-1 with TRBJ2-7, with D tentatively TRBD1 (6 bases). The sequence came from a woman aged 40 to 50 with acute or convalescent COVID-19. Written as DNA, the CDR3 is TGTGCCAGCAGTGTTAGTAGGGACAAAAGGTTCTACGAGCAGTACTTC. The encoded protein is CASSVSRDKRFYEQYF.